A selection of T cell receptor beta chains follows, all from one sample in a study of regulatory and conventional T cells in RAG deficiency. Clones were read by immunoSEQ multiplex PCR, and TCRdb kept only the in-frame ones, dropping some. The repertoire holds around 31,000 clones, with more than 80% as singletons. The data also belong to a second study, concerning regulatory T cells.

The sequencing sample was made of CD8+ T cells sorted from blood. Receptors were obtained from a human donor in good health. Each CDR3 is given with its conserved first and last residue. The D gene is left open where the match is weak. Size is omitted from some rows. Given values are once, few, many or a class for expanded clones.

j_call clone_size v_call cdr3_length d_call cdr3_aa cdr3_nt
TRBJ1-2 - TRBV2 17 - CASSRIDTRTGGYGYTF TGTGCCAGCAGCCGAATCGACACTCGCACGGGCGGCTATGGCTACACCTTC
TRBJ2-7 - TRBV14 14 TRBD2 CASSPGTSGERQYF TGTGCCAGCAGCCCCGGGACTAGCGGGGAGAGGCAGTACTTC
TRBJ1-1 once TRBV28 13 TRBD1 CASTGRGLAEAFF TGTGCCAGCACAGGCAGGGGGTTGGCTGAAGCTTTCTTT
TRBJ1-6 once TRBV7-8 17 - CASSLEDGSSYNSPLHF TGTGCCAGCAGCTTAGAGGACGGTAGCTCCTATAATTCACCCCTCCACTTT
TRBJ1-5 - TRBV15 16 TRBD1 CATSQRQGPSNQPQHF TGTGCCACCAGTCAGCGACAGGGACCGAGCAATCAGCCCCAGCATTTT
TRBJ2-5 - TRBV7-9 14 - CASSYRDFQETQYF TGTGCCAGCAGCTACCGGGACTTCCAAGAGACCCAGTACTTC
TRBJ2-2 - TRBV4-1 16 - CASSQGRGANTGELFF TGCGCCAGCAGCCAAGGCCGGGGCGCGAACACCGGGGAGCTGTTTTTT
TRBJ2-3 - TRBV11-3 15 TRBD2 CASSSSGSIADTQYF TGTGCCAGCAGCTCTAGCGGGAGTATTGCAGATACGCAGTATTTT
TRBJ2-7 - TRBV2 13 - CASSEGQSYEQYF TGTGCCAGCAGTGAAGGTCAGAGCTACGAGCAGTACTTC
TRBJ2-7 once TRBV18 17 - CASSPAGGVALTYEQYF TGTGCCAGCTCACCAGCCGGGGGCGTAGCTCTAACCTACGAGCAGTACTTC
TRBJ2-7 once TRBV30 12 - CAWSVQDNEQYF TGTGCCTGGAGTGTACAAGACAACGAGCAGTACTTC